The 10 T cell receptor beta chains reported below all come from one sample, sequenced in a study of cytomegalovirus exposure and HLA in healthy donors. Sequenced by immunoSEQ multiplex PCR; TCRdb stores in-frame clones only, minus some. Here the sample spans roughly 60,000 clones, approximately 95% being singletons. Material for sequencing was PBMCs. Source of these receptors: a woman between 18 and 29 years old in good health and CMV-seropositive.

The count of this clone is one. The chain carries TRBV19 and TRBJ2-7, with 13 bases fitting TRBD2. The germline CDR1 and CDR2 sequences are LNHDA and SQIVND (reference sequence). V shed 6 bases and J 0 bases; nucleotides not matched to a gene: 2. The CDR3 contains 15 residues. The CDR3 DNA reads as TGTGCCAGTAGGTGGACTAGCGGGAGCTCCTACGAGCAGTACTTC. Protein product: CASRWTSGSSYEQYF. Full variable domain (remainder filled in from reference TRBV19 and TRBJ2-7): DGGITQSPKYLFRKEGQNVTLSCEQNLNHDAMYWYRQDPGQGLRLIYYSQIVNDFQKGDIAEGYSVSREKKESFPLTVTSAQKNPTAFYLCASRWTSGSSYEQYFGPGTRLTVT.

The J gene is TRBJ2-2, the V gene TRBV5-1, with 8 nucleotides matching TRBD2. This CDR3 spans 17 amino acids. Trimming took 0 bases from V and 6 from J; bases not matched to a gene: 10. Germline CDR1 and CDR2: SGHRS and YFSETQ. The CDR3 DNA is TGCGCCAGCAGCTTGGCGGGGACTTCACTAGCGGCCGGGGAGCTGTTTTTT. It codes for CASSLAGTSLAAGELFF.

The chain carries TRBV2 and TRBJ2-7; D is possibly TRBD1 (5 bases). Deletions cut 6 bases from V and 6 bases from J, with 6 bases between. Germline V gene data show CDR1 as SNHLY and CDR2 as FYNNEI. This CDR3 is 10 amino acids long. CDR3 nucleotides: TGTGCCAGCAGGGGGCTCGAGCAGTACTTC. This codes for CASRGLEQYF.

The chain is built from TRBV13 and TRBJ1-2; 9 nucleotides match TRBD1. The CDR3 has 15 residues. V was clipped by 5 bases and J by 7 bases; unmatched bases: 11. Germline loops: CDR1 PRHDT, CDR2 FYEKMQ (reference sequence). The DNA of the CDR3 is TGTGCCAGCAGCACCCGGGACAGGGTTTCTTCTGGCTACACCTTC. Translation gives CASSTRDRVSSGYTF.

The chain links TRBV28 to TRBJ2-5, with unresolved D. CDR3 length equals 14 residues. Per the germline V gene, CDR1 is MDHEN and CDR2 is SYDVKM. The V gene lost 2 bases and the J gene lost 5 bases, with 12 bases spanning the gap. CDR3 amino acids: CASSLDTLRETQYF. In nucleotides, the CDR3 is TGTGCCAGCAGTTTAGACACACTCAGGGAGACCCAGTACTTC.

This sequence joins TRBV10-3 and TRBJ2-7; 7 bases are a match to TRBD1. CDR3 length: 15 residues. The V gene end was trimmed by 2 bases and the J gene end by 1 base; junction bases not matched to a gene: 5. The germline CDR1 and CDR2 sequences are ENHRY and SYGVKD. The CDR3, as DNA: TGTGCCATCAGTGAGCGGGGACAGTCTTCCTACGAGCAGTACTTC. Protein sequence: CAISERGQSSYEQYF.

The chain couples TRBV10-3 to TRBJ1-1; possibly TRBD1 for D (5 bases). This CDR3 contains 15 residues. Trimming pared 2 bases from V and 1 base from J, leaving 11 bases between. Germline V lookup: CDR1 ENHRY, CDR2 SYGVKD. CDR3 loop: CAISEGPTGNTEAFF. CDR3 DNA sequence: TGTGCCATCAGTGAGGGGCCCACAGGGAACACTGAAGCTTTCTTT.

The J gene is TRBJ2-7, the V gene TRBV2, with TRBD2 identical over 10 bases. Germline values: CDR1 SNHLY, CDR2 FYNNEI. With V trimmed by 4 bases and J by 5 bases, 2 bases remained unmatched. CDR3 length equals 13 residues. The CDR3 DNA follows: TGTGCCAGCAGTGGAGCGGGGGGGAACGAGCAGTACTTC. This translates into CASSGAGGNEQYF.

The chain carries TRBV7-9 and TRBJ1-1, with 7 bases matching TRBD1. With 4 bases clipped from V and 5 bases from J, the junction kept 19 bases outside the gene matches. The germline V gene encodes CDR1 SEHNR and CDR2 FQNEAQ (reference sequence). The CDR3 runs 18 residues. The CDR3 nucleotides are TGTGCCAGCAGCTCTAACCGCAGGACAGGCCGTTTAAGGACTGAAGCTTTCTTT. Protein sequence: CASSSNRRTGRLRTEAFF.

This chain links TRBV5-6 with TRBJ2-5; D is ambiguous. V was trimmed by 3 bases and J by 0 bases, leaving 12 bases between them. Germline CDR1 SGHDT, CDR2 YYEEEE. The CDR3 has 15 amino acids. CDR3 protein: CASSWYTEHQETQYF. The CDR3 nucleotides are TGTGCCAGCAGCTGGTATACAGAACACCAAGAGACCCAGTACTTC. The full variable domain, completed using reference TRBV5-6 and TRBJ2-5, is DAGVTQSPTHLIKTRGQQVTLRCSPKSGHDTVSWYQQALGQGPQFIFQYYEEEERQRGNFPDRFSGHQFPNYSSELNVNALLLGDSALYLCASSWYTEHQETQYFGPGTRLLVL.